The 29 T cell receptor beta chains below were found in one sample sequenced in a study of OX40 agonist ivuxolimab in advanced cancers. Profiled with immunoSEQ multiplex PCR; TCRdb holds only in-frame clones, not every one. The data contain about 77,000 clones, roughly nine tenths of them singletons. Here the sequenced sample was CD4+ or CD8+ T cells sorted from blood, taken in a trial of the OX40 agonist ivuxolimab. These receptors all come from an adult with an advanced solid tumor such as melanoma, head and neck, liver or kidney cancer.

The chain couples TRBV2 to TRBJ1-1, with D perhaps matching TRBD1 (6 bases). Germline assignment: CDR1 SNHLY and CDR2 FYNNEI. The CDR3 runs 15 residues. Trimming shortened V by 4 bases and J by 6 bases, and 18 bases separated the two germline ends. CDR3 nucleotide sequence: TGTGCCAGCAGTGCCGGGCAGGGGCAGTGGGCTGAAGCTTTCTTT. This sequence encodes CASSAGQGQWAEAFF.

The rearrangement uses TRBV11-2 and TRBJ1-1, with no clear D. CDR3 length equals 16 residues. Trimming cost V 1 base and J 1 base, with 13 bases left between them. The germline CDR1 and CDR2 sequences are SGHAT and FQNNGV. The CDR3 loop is CASSLARTVQNTEAFF. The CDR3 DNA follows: TGTGCCAGCAGCTTAGCGAGAACGGTGCAGAACACTGAAGCTTTCTTT.

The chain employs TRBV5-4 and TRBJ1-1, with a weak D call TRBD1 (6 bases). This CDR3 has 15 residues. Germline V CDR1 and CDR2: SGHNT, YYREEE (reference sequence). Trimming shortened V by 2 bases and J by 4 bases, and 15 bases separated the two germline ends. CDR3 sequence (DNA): TGTGCCAGCAGCTTTGGACAGCCTCAGGGCACTGAAGCTTTCTTT. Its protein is CASSFGQPQGTEAFF.

CDR3 amino acids: CASSLQGNDEKLFF. The DNA for the CDR3 is TGTGCCAGCAGCCTTCAGGGGAATGATGAAAAACTGTTTTTT. V is TRBV2 and J is TRBJ1-4, with D possibly TRBD1 on 6 matching bases. The CDR3 covers 14 residues. Germline CDR1 reads SNHLY; CDR2 reads FYNNEI. Trimming took 6 bases from V and 6 from J, leaving 14 bases between them.

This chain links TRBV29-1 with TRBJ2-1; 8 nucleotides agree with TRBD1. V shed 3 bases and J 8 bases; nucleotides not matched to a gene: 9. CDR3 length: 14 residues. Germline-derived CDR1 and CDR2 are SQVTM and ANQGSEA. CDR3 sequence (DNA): TGCAGCGTTGAGCGGGACTTACAGGGGGATGAGCAGTTCTTC. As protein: CSVERDLQGDEQFF.

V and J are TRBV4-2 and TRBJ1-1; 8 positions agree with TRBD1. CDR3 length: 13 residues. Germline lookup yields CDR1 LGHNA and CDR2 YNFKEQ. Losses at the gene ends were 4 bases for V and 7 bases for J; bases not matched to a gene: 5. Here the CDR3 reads CASSPQGGIEAFF. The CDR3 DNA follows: TGTGCCAGCAGCCCACAGGGGGGGATTGAAGCTTTCTTT.

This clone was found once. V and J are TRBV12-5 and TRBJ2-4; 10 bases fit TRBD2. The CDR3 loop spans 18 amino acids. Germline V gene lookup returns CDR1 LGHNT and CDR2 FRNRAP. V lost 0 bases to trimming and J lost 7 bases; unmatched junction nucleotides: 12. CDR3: CASGLVLGSGGQGNIQYF. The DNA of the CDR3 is TGTGCTAGTGGTTTGGTACTAGGTAGCGGGGGGCAGGGGAACATTCAGTACTTC.

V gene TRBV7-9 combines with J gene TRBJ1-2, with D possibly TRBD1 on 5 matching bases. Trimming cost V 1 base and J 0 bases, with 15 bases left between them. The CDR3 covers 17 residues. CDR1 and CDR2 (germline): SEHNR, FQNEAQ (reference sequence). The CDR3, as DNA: TGTGCCAGCAGCTTAGTAGGGGCTCATAATTCTAACTATGGCTACACCTTC. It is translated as CASSLVGAHNSNYGYTF.

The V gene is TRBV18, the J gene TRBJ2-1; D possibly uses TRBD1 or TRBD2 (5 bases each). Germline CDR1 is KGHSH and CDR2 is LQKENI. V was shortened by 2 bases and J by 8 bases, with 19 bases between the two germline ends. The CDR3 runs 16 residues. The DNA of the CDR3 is TGTGCCAGCTCACCATGGACGGAGGCGCAAGGGGATGAGCAGTTCTTC. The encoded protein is CASSPWTEAQGDEQFF.

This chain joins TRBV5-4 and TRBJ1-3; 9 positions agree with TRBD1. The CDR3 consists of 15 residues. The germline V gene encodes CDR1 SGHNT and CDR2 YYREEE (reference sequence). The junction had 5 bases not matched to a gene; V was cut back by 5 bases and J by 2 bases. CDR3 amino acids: CASRDGQGTGNTIYF. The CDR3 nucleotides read TGTGCCAGCAGAGATGGACAGGGGACTGGAAACACCATATATTTT.

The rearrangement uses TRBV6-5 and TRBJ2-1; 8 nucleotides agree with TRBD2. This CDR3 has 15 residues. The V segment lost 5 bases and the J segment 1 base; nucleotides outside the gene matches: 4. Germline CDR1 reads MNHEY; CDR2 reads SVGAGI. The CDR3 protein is CASSPLAESYNEQFF. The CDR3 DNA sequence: TGTGCCAGCAGTCCACTAGCGGAGTCCTACAATGAGCAGTTCTTC.

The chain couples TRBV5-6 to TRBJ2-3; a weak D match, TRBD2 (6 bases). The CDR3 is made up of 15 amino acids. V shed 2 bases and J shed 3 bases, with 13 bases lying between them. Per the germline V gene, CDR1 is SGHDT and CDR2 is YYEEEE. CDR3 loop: CASSFGGKKTDTQYF. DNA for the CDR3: TGTGCCAGCAGCTTTGGGGGGAAGAAGACAGATACGCAGTATTTT.

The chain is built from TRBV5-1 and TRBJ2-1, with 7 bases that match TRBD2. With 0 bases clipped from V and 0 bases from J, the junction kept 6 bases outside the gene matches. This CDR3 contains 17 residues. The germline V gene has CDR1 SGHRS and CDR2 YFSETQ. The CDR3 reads CASSLDSRGTSYNEQFF. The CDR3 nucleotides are TGCGCCAGCAGCTTGGATTCGCGGGGGACCTCCTACAATGAGCAGTTCTTC.

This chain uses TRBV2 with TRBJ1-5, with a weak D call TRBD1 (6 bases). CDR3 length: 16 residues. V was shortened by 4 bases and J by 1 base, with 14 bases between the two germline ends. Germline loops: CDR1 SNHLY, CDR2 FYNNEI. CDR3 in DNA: TGTGCCAGCAGTGGTCTGCCAGGGGTAAGCAATCAGCCCCAGCATTTT. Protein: CASSGLPGVSNQPQHF.

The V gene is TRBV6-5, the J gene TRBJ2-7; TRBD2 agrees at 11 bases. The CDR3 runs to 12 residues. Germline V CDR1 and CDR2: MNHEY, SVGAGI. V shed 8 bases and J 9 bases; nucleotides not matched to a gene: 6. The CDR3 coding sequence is TGTGCCAGCGGTCTAGCGGGGGGCCCGCAGTACTTC. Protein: CASGLAGGPQYF.

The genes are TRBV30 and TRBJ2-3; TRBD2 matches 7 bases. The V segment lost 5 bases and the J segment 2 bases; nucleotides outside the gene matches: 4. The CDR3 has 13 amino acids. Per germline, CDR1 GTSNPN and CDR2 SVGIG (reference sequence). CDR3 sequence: CAWVTSATDTQYF. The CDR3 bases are TGTGCCTGGGTTACTAGCGCCACAGATACGCAGTATTTT.

DNA for the CDR3: TGTGCCAGCAGCTCGGGACTAGCGGGAACAGATACGCAGTATTTT. Its translation: CASSSGLAGTDTQYF. V and J are TRBV11-3 and TRBJ2-3; 13 positions match TRBD2. The CDR3 has 15 amino acids. Trimming at V came to 4 bases and at J to 3 bases, leaving 1 base not matched to a gene. Germline CDR1 SGHNT, CDR2 YENEEA.

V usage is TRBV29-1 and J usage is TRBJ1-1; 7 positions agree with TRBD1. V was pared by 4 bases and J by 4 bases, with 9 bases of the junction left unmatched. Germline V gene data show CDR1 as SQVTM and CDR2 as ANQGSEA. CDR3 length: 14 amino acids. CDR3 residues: CSVGWGQSGTEAFF. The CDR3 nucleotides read TGCAGCGTTGGTTGGGGACAGTCGGGCACTGAAGCTTTCTTT. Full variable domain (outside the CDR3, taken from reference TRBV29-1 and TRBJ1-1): SAVISQKPSRDICQRGTSLTIQCQVDSQVTMMFWYRQQPGQSLTLIATANQGSEATYESGFVIDKFPISRPNLTFSTLTVSNMSPEDSSIYLCSVGWGQSGTEAFFGQGTRLTVV.

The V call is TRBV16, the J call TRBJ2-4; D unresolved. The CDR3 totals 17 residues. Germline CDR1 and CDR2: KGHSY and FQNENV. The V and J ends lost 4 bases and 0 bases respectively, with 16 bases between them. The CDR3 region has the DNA TGTGCCAGCAGCCCTCTTGTCGGTTTTCAAGCCAAAAACATTCAGTACTTC. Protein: CASSPLVGFQAKNIQYF.

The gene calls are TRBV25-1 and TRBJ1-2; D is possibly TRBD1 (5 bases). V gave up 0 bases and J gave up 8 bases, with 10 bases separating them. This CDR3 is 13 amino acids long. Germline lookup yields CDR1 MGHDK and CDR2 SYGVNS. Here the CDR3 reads CASSEYMRGGYTF. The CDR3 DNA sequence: TGTGCCAGCAGTGAATATATGCGGGGGGGCTACACCTTC.

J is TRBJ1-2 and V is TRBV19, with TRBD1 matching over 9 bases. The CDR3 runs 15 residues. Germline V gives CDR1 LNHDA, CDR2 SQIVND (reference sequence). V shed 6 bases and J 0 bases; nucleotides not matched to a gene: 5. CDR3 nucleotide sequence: TGTGCCAGTAGAAGACAGGGGGGACCTAACTATGGCTACACCTTC. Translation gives CASRRQGGPNYGYTF.

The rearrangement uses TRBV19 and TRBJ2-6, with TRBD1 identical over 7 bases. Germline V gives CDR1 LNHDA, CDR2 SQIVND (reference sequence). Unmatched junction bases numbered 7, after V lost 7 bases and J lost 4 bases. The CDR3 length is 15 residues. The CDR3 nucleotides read TGTGCCAGTATAAAGGGGGCGCAGGGGGCCAACGTCCTGACTTTC. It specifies CASIKGAQGANVLTF.

CDR3 sequence: CASSAVGQDTEAFF. CDR3 DNA sequence: TGTGCCAGCAGTGCGGTGGGGCAGGACACTGAAGCTTTCTTT. The V gene is TRBV28, the J gene TRBJ1-1, with D perhaps TRBD1 (5 bases). V gave up 5 bases and J gave up 3 bases, with 13 bases separating them. This CDR3 spans 14 amino acids. In germline, CDR1 is MDHEN, CDR2 SYDVKM.

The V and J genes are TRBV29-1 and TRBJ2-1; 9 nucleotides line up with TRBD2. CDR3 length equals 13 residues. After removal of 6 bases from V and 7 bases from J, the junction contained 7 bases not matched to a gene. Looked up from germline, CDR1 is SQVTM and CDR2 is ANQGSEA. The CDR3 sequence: CSVAGGPSNEQFF. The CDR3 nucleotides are TGCAGCGTGGCGGGGGGGCCTTCGAATGAGCAGTTCTTC.

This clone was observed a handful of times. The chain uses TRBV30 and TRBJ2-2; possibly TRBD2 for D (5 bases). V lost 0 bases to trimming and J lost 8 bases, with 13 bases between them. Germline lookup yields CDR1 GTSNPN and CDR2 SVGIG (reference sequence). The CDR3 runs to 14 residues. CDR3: CAWSVRWESGELFF. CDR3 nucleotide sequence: TGTGCCTGGAGTGTACGGTGGGAGTCTGGGGAGCTGTTTTTT.

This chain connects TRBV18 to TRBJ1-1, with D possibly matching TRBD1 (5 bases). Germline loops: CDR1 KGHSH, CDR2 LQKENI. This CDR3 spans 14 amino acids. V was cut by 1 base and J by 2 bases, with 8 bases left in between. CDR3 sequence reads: CASSPLDSNTEAFF. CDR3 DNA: TGTGCCAGCTCACCACTAGACAGCAACACTGAAGCTTTCTTT.

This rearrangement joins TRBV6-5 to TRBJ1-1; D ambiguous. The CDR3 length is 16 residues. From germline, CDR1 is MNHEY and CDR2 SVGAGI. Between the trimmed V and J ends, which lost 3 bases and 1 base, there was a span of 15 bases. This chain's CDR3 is CASSYAGGRKNTEAFF. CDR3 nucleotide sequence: TGTGCCAGCAGTTATGCGGGTGGACGGAAGAACACTGAAGCTTTCTTT.

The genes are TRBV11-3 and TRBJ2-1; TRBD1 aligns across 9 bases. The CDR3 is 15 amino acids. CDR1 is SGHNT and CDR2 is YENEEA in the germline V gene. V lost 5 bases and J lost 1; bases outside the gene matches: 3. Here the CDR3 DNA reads TGTGCCAGCAGCCCAGGACAGGGGTCCTACAATGAGCAGTTCTTC. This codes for CASSPGQGSYNEQFF.

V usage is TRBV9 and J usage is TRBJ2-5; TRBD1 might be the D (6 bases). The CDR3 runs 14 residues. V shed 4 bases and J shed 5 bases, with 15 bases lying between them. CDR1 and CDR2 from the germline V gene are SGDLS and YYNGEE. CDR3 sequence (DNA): TGTGCCAGCAGCACTACAGGGTCGGCGGAGACCCAGTACTTC. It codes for CASSTTGSAETQYF.